The 27 T cell receptor beta chains below come from one sample, sequenced in a study of OX40 agonist ivuxolimab in advanced cancers. Only in-frame clones appear in the TCRdb table, and some are missing; sequencing was by immunoSEQ multiplex PCR. The repertoire has tens of thousands of clones, approximately 90% of them found once; the top ten carry around 0.45%. The sequencing used CD4+ or CD8+ T cells sorted from blood, collected in a trial of the OX40 agonist ivuxolimab. The receptors here all came from an adult with an advanced solid tumor such as melanoma, head and neck, liver or kidney cancer.

This clone appeared once. This rearrangement joins TRBV5-1 to TRBJ1-1, with D possibly matching TRBD1 (6 bases). The germline CDR1 and CDR2 sequences are SGHRS and YFSETQ. The V and J ends lost 2 bases and 8 bases respectively, with 13 bases between them. The CDR3 covers 13 residues. The DNA of the CDR3 is TGCGCCAGCAGCTTTGGGGGGGCAAGAGAAGCTTTCTTT. Protein: CASSFGGAREAFF.

The gene calls are TRBV7-3 and TRBJ2-1, with D unresolved. The CDR3 contains 16 residues. The V and J ends lost 0 bases and 4 bases respectively, with 13 bases between them. Germline loops: CDR1 SGHTA, CDR2 FQGTGA. CDR3 loop: CASSLTDGLTYNEQFF. The CDR3 nucleotides read TGTGCCAGCAGCTTAACGGACGGATTAACTTACAATGAGCAGTTCTTC.

In regard to this clone: The CDR3 ends on some other residue instead of the conserved phenylalanine or tryptophan, so this is likely a read error. It is unclear where the CDR3 begins or ends on the DNA, so no DNA is shown, and the CDR3 is as TCRdb lists it. The chain joins TRBV30 to TRBJ1-5; the listed D gene, TRBD1, was not tested against the DNA. CDR1 and CDR2 from the germline V gene are GTSNPN and SVGIG (reference sequence). The CDR3 region is 9 residues in length, termini included. CDR3 protein: CAWGPRDRV.

The V gene is TRBV5-1, the J gene TRBJ1-1; maybe TRBD1 (5 bases). This CDR3 comprises 15 residues. CDR1 SGHRS and CDR2 YFSETQ come from the germline V gene. V lost 1 base to trimming and J lost 3 bases, with 13 bases between them. Written as DNA, the CDR3 is TGCGCCAGCAGCTTGCTCCAGGGATGGGACACTGAAGCTTTCTTT. Its translation: CASSLLQGWDTEAFF.

CDR3: CASSKTPFRSYNEQFF. The CDR3, as DNA: TGTGCCAGCAGTAAAACCCCGTTCCGATCCTACAATGAGCAGTTCTTC. The chain couples TRBV2 to TRBJ2-1; D is ambiguous. The V gene lost 5 bases and the J gene lost 1 base, with 15 bases spanning the gap. The CDR3 consists of 16 residues. CDR1 is SNHLY, CDR2 FYNNEI, per germline.

The chain couples TRBV29-1 to TRBJ1-2, with TRBD1 matching 7 bases. The J segment lost 4 bases and the V segment lost 7 bases, leaving 9 bases of the junction unmatched. Germline CDR1 SQVTM, CDR2 ANQGSEA. CDR3 length: 13 residues. This CDR3 reads CSDRQGGGYGYTF. CDR3 nucleotide sequence: TGCAGCGACAGACAGGGAGGTGGCTATGGCTACACCTTC. The complete variable domain, with remaining parts taken from reference TRBV29-1 and TRBJ1-2, reads SAVISQKPSRDICQRGTSLTIQCQVDSQVTMMFWYRQQPGQSLTLIATANQGSEATYESGFVIDKFPISRPNLTFSTLTVSNMSPEDSSIYLCSDRQGGGYGYTFGSGTRLTVV.

This rearrangement joins TRBV11-3 to TRBJ2-2; no reliable D call. Between the trimmed V and J ends, which lost 5 bases and 0 bases, there was a span of 13 bases. Germline values: CDR1 SGHNT, CDR2 YENEEA. This CDR3 has 16 residues. CDR3 amino acids: CASSTQRAPNTGELFF. The CDR3 region has the DNA TGTGCCAGCAGCACCCAAAGGGCCCCGAACACCGGGGAGCTGTTTTTT. Full variable domain (rest looked up from reference TRBV11-3 and TRBJ2-2): EAGVVQSPRYKIIEKKQPVAFWCNPISGHNTLYWYLQNLGQGPELLIRYENEEAVDDSQLPKDRFSAERLKGVDSTLKIQPAELGDSAVYLCASSTQRAPNTGELFFGEGSRLTVL.

This chain joins TRBV7-9 and TRBJ1-1; D gene unclear. There are 15 residues in the CDR3. Between the trimmed V and J ends, which lost 3 bases and 0 bases, there was a span of 11 bases. CDR1 and CDR2 from the germline V gene are SEHNR and FQNEAQ (reference sequence). The CDR3 bases are TGTGCCAGCAGCTTCGGGAGTAACGTGAACACTGAAGCTTTCTTT. Residues: CASSFGSNVNTEAFF.

The rearrangement joins TRBV15 to TRBJ1-5, with D hard to call. Between the trimmed V and J ends, which lost 4 bases and 5 bases, there was a span of 9 bases. The CDR3 sequence is 13 residues long. Germline loops: CDR1 LNHNV, CDR2 YYDKDF (reference sequence). The DNA for the CDR3 is TGTGCCACCAGCATGAACAACTATCAGCCCCAGCATTTT. This gives the protein CATSMNNYQPQHF.

The chain uses TRBV7-8 and TRBJ1-2, with D maybe TRBD1 (6 bases). Germline V gene data show CDR1 as SGHVS and CDR2 as FQNEAQ. The germline V and J ends were trimmed by 0 bases and 0 bases, with 11 bases remaining between them. The CDR3 sequence is 16 residues long. CDR3 DNA sequence: TGTGCCAGCAGCTTAGCACAGGGACTGACTAACTATGGCTACACCTTC. It encodes CASSLAQGLTNYGYTF.

This clone was observed a few times. This chain links TRBV4-1 with TRBJ1-1; D not certain. The CDR3 extends over 15 amino acids. V lost 0 bases to trimming and J lost 3 bases, with 11 bases between them. Looked up from germline, CDR1 is MGHRA and CDR2 is YSYEKL. CDR3 in DNA: TGCGCCAGCAGCCAAGATGACCATGTGGACACTGAAGCTTTCTTT. It is translated as CASSQDDHVDTEAFF.

The rearrangement uses TRBV7-8 and TRBJ2-5; D unresolved. Germline assignment: CDR1 SGHVS and CDR2 FQNEAQ. V gave up 2 bases and J gave up 0 bases, with 4 bases separating them. The CDR3 extends over 13 amino acids. This CDR3 is CASSLTNQETQYF. As DNA, the CDR3 is TGTGCCAGCAGCTTAACAAACCAAGAGACCCAGTACTTC.

This clone was recorded once. The genes are TRBV9 and TRBJ2-6; D is possibly TRBD1 (6 bases). The CDR3 spans 15 residues. Trimming took 5 bases from V and 4 from J, leaving 13 bases between them. Per the germline V gene, CDR1 is SGDLS and CDR2 is YYNGEE. This chain's CDR3 is CASSRGSPGANVLTF. DNA of the CDR3: TGTGCCAGCAGTAGGGGGTCACCCGGGGCCAACGTCCTGACTTTC.

The rearrangement links TRBV7-9 to TRBJ1-4, with 9 bases that match TRBD1. The J segment lost 4 bases and the V segment lost 0 bases, leaving 0 bases of the junction unmatched. CDR1 and CDR2 from the germline V gene are SEHNR and FQNEAQ (reference sequence). The CDR3 has 15 amino acids. The chain's CDR3 is CASSLADRGNEKLFF. CDR3 sequence (DNA): TGTGCCAGCAGCTTAGCGGACAGGGGTAATGAAAAACTGTTTTTT.

On this clone: The CDR3 carries no conserved terminal phenylalanine or tryptophan, so it likely arises from a read error. The chain couples TRBV2 to TRBJ1-6; perhaps TRBD1 as D (5 bases). Germline CDR1 SNHLY, CDR2 FYNNEI. The CDR3 contains 13 residues. Trimming took 7 bases from V and 8 from J, leaving 12 bases between them. CDR3 sequence: CASTGRGDSPLHL. The CDR3 nucleotides read TGTGCCAGCACAGGCAGAGGGGATTCACCCCTCCACCTT.

This sequence joins TRBV7-9 and TRBJ2-7; D is unresolved. This CDR3 is built from 14 residues. Germline V gives CDR1 SEHNR, CDR2 FQNEAQ (reference sequence). Trimming pared 5 bases from V and 0 bases from J, leaving 11 bases between. This CDR3 is CASSLGTDSYEQYF. The CDR3 nucleotides are TGTGCCAGCAGCCTAGGTACTGACTCCTACGAGCAGTACTTC. The variable domain in full, completed from reference TRBV7-9 and TRBJ2-7, reads DTGVSQNPRHKITKRGQNVTFRCDPISEHNRLYWYRQTLGQGPEFLTYFQNEAQLEKSRLLSDRFSAERPKGSFSTLEIQRTEQGDSAMYLCASSLGTDSYEQYFGPGTRLTVT.

The CDR3 loop reads CASSADRVGEQFF. The CDR3 region has the DNA TGTGCCAGCAGTGCCGACAGGGTTGGGGAGCAGTTCTTC. The chain links TRBV6-1 to TRBJ2-1, with 7 positions matching TRBD1. Trimming removed 4 bases from V and 10 bases from J; junction bases left unmatched: 7. Germline CDR1 is MNHNS and CDR2 is SASEGT. The CDR3 extends over 13 amino acids.

The chain has TRBV28 and TRBJ2-6; D call uncertain. The CDR3 is 13 residues long. Germline CDR1 is MDHEN and CDR2 is SYDVKM. V was shortened by 6 bases and J by 2 bases, with 5 bases between the two germline ends. Here the CDR3 DNA reads TGTGCCAGCAGCCCCACTGGGGCCAACGTCCTGACTTTC. It translates to CASSPTGANVLTF.

The J gene is TRBJ2-5, the V gene TRBV9, with TRBD2 matching over 8 bases. Germline V gene lookup returns CDR1 SGDLS and CDR2 YYNGEE. CDR3 size: 16 residues. The V and J ends lost 0 bases and 5 bases, in that order; junction bases with no gene match: 9. The CDR3 region is CASSVGGAGGLETQYF. CDR3 coding DNA: TGTGCCAGCAGCGTAGGGGGTGCGGGGGGCCTCGAGACCCAGTACTTC.

This clone was observed once. V gene TRBV29-1 combines with J gene TRBJ2-3; D uncertain. Germline assignment: CDR1 SQVTM and CDR2 ANQGSEA. CDR3 length: 14 amino acids. V was shortened by 3 bases and J by 4 bases, with 14 bases between the two germline ends. CDR3 coding DNA: TGCAGCGTTGATAGCCGAAACGGACCAGATACGCAGTATTTT. Protein product: CSVDSRNGPDTQYF.

The chain recombines TRBV13 with TRBJ1-2; D is perhaps TRBD1 (6 bases). Trimming shortened V by 5 bases and J by 0 bases, and 13 bases separated the two germline ends. The CDR3 has 15 residues. The germline V gene encodes CDR1 PRHDT and CDR2 FYEKMQ (reference sequence). CDR3 sequence: CASSPPTGANYGYTF. CDR3 coding DNA: TGTGCCAGCAGCCCCCCGACAGGAGCTAACTATGGCTACACCTTC.

V gene TRBV7-6 combines with J gene TRBJ1-2; D call uncertain. This CDR3 comprises 11 residues. Trimming left V 5 bases short and J 14 bases short, with 15 bases between. Germline CDR1 is SGHVS and CDR2 is FNYEAQ. The CDR3 reads CASSHTTHLTF. For the CDR3, the DNA is TGTGCCAGCAGCCACACGACCCACCTAACCTTC.

The chain uses TRBV7-2 and TRBJ2-1; 7 bases fit TRBD1. CDR1 and CDR2 from the germline V gene are SGHTA and FQGNSA. CDR3 length: 15 amino acids. J lost 9 bases, V lost 5 bases, and 13 bases had no gene match. The CDR3 loop is CASSDGAGGTVEQFF. The DNA of the CDR3 is TGTGCCAGCAGCGATGGGGCAGGGGGAACGGTTGAGCAGTTCTTC.

The rearrangement uses TRBV29-1 and TRBJ2-5, with a tentative D call TRBD1 (6 bases). Germline CDR1 reads SQVTM; CDR2 reads ANQGSEA. The V and J ends lost 6 bases and 1 base respectively, with 12 bases between them. This CDR3 comprises 13 residues. The CDR3 protein is CSVDGTSQETQYF. The CDR3 DNA follows: TGCAGCGTGGACGGGACATCCCAAGAGACCCAGTACTTC.

The chain has TRBV28 and TRBJ2-6; TRBD1 matches at 8 bases. The germline V gene encodes CDR1 MDHEN and CDR2 SYDVKM. The V segment lost 4 bases and the J segment 1 base; nucleotides outside the gene matches: 0. The CDR3 has 15 amino acids. CDR3 loop: CASSYRGSGANVLTF. The CDR3 DNA is TGTGCCAGCAGTTACAGGGGGTCTGGGGCCAACGTCCTGACTTTC.

The CDR3 here is CASSPPDGGASQYEQYF. CDR3 DNA sequence: TGTGCCAGCTCACCACCGGACGGGGGCGCGTCACAGTATGAGCAGTACTTC. The J gene is TRBJ2-7, the V gene TRBV18; either TRBD1 or TRBD2 may supply D (6 bases each). Germline lookup yields CDR1 KGHSH and CDR2 LQKENI. This CDR3 region has 17 residues. Trimming pared 0 bases from V and 7 bases from J, leaving 22 bases between.

V and J are TRBV27 and TRBJ2-2; no clear D gene. Germline V gene data show CDR1 as MNHEY and CDR2 as SMNVEV (reference sequence). The CDR3 has 14 residues. Trimming took off 5 bases at V and 4 bases at J, with 11 bases between the two ends. CDR3 DNA sequence: TGTGCCAGCAGTCGTGGACGGTTCACCGGGGAGCTGTTTTTT. Translation: CASSRGRFTGELFF.